The 29 T cell receptor beta chains listed next were all sequenced from one sample in a study of long-term antiretroviral therapy in people with HIV. Survey level was the resolution at which the v3.0 immunoSEQ assay ran. TCRdb's table, derived via immunoSEQ multiplex PCR, lists solely in-frame clones and lacks some. Seen here are 20,000 to 25,000 clones, around 80% observed once, and the top ten hold roughly a tenth. The sample was unsorted PBMCs, taken 4.1 years after starting antiretroviral therapy. The receptors shown here come from a woman in her thirties or forties with HIV.

This chain connects TRBV6-1 to TRBJ2-5; D is unclear. The CDR3 covers 16 residues. Germline-derived CDR1 and CDR2 are MNHNS and SASEGT. V lost 2 bases, J lost 1 base, and 14 bases lay in between. In DNA, the CDR3 is TGTGCCAGCAGTGAATCCCCGTTGGCGCCCCAAGAGACCCAGTACTTC. Its translation: CASSESPLAPQETQYF.

The chain combines TRBV19 with TRBJ2-1; 11 positions agree with TRBD2. CDR3 length equals 15 residues. Germline loops: CDR1 LNHDA, CDR2 SQIVND (reference sequence). J lost 7 bases, V lost 5 bases, and 7 bases had no gene match. The CDR3 nucleotides are TGTGCCAGTAGTCGTAGCGGGGGGGCCACAAATGAGCAGTTCTTC. Translation gives CASSRSGGATNEQFF.

The sample holds one count of this clone. The gene calls are TRBV18 and TRBJ1-1, with D uncertain. The CDR3 runs to 14 residues. V was shortened by 3 bases and J by 1 base, with 9 bases between the two germline ends. Per the germline V gene, CDR1 is KGHSH and CDR2 is LQKENI. CDR3 nucleotide sequence: TGTGCCAGCTCACCTGCCACCTCGAACACTGAAGCTTTCTTT. Residues: CASSPATSNTEAFF.

J is TRBJ2-1 and V is TRBV7-8; maybe TRBD2 (5 bases). The CDR3 sequence is 13 residues long. V lost 5 bases, J lost 3 bases, and 8 bases lay in between. Germline lookup yields CDR1 SGHVS and CDR2 FQNEAQ. The CDR3 sequence: CASSPRGYNEQFF. CDR3 sequence (DNA): TGTGCCAGCAGCCCCCGGGGCTACAATGAGCAGTTCTTC. Supplemented by reference TRBV7-8 and TRBJ2-1, the full variable domain reads GAGVSQSPRYKVAKRGQDVALRCDPISGHVSLFWYQQALGQGPEFLTYFQNEAQLDKSGLPSDRFFAERPEGSVSTLKIQRTQQEDSAVYLCASSPRGYNEQFFGPGTRLTVL.

The chain has TRBV4-3 and TRBJ2-3, with TRBD2 matching 7 bases. The CDR3 is 15 amino acids. Trimming took 1 base from V and 0 from J; bases not matched to a gene: 1. Looked up from germline, CDR1 is LGHNA and CDR2 is YSLEER. CDR3 sequence reads: CASSQAGGSTDTQYF. In nucleotides, the CDR3 is TGCGCCAGCAGCCAAGCCGGGGGGAGCACAGATACGCAGTATTTT.

This clone was seen a few times. V is TRBV6-5 and J is TRBJ1-1, with D possibly being TRBD1 (6 bases). V lost 7 bases and J lost 11, with 17 bases in between. The CDR3 has 12 residues. Germline V CDR1 and CDR2: MNHEY, SVGAGI. The CDR3 loop reads CASKTGTLSAFF. CDR3 sequence (DNA): TGTGCCAGCAAAACCGGGACACTATCGGCTTTCTTT.

This chain joins TRBV6-4 and TRBJ2-2; D tentatively reads TRBD1 or TRBD2 (6 bases each). Germline assignment: CDR1 MRHNA and CDR2 SNTAGT. Deletions cut 4 bases from V and 1 base from J, with 10 bases between. The CDR3 runs to 15 residues. CDR3 nucleotide sequence: TGTGCCAGCAGTGCGGAGGGGGGGAACACCGGGGAGCTGTTTTTT. Amino acid sequence: CASSAEGGNTGELFF.

V and J are TRBV5-4 and TRBJ2-7; 10 nucleotides line up with TRBD2. The CDR3 consists of 14 residues. The germline V gene has CDR1 SGHNT and CDR2 YYREEE (reference sequence). The V and J ends lost 3 bases and 4 bases, in that order; junction bases with no gene match: 4. CDR3 in DNA: TGTGCCAGCAGCTCTCTAGCGGGAGTTTACGAGCAGTACTTC. This gives the protein CASSSLAGVYEQYF.

The V call is TRBV7-9, the J call TRBJ1-1; TRBD1 aligns across 7 bases. Germline V lookup: CDR1 SEHNR, CDR2 FQNEAQ (reference sequence). Trimming removed 3 bases from V and 5 bases from J; junction bases left unmatched: 6. The CDR3 contains 14 residues. CDR3 residues: CASSFGDSGTEAFF. In nucleotides, the CDR3 is TGTGCCAGCAGCTTCGGGGACAGCGGAACTGAAGCTTTCTTT.

This clone was detected only once. This chain's CDR3 is CASSLGSSGRAGTDTQYF. The CDR3 nucleotides are TGTGCCAGCAGCTTGGGCTCTAGCGGGAGGGCCGGCACAGATACGCAGTATTTT. The chain has TRBV5-8 and TRBJ2-3; the match to TRBD2 covers 12 bases. V lost 0 bases to trimming and J lost 1 base; unmatched junction nucleotides: 6. From germline, CDR1 is SGHTS and CDR2 YDEGEE. The CDR3 spans 18 residues.

This clone was observed a few times. The rearrangement links TRBV9 to TRBJ2-2, with TRBD1 matching over 10 bases. The CDR3 length is 14 residues. The V segment lost 3 bases and the J segment 5 bases; nucleotides outside the gene matches: 1. The germline V gene encodes CDR1 SGDLS and CDR2 YYNGEE. The CDR3 nucleotides read TGTGCCAGCAGCGCGGACAGGGGGACCGGGGAGCTGTTTTTT. Residues: CASSADRGTGELFF.

This chain uses TRBV5-1 with TRBJ2-3; 7 positions agree with TRBD1. CDR1 and CDR2 (germline): SGHRS, YFSETQ. V shed 0 bases and J 4 bases; nucleotides not matched to a gene: 5. The CDR3 sequence is 15 residues long. CDR3 DNA sequence: TGCGCCAGCAGCTTGGGACAGGGCGGCGCAGATACGCAGTATTTT. The encoded protein is CASSLGQGGADTQYF.

The genes are TRBV11-3 and TRBJ2-2; D may be TRBD1 (5 bases). Germline CDR1 SGHNT, CDR2 YENEEA. The length of the CDR3 is 14 residues. V lost 0 bases to trimming and J lost 3 bases, with 5 bases between them. CDR3 in amino acids: CASSLEGDTGELFF. Here the CDR3 DNA reads TGTGCCAGCAGCTTAGAAGGGGACACCGGGGAGCTGTTTTTT.

The chain is built from TRBV7-2 and TRBJ1-2, with no clear D. V lost 5 bases and J 0 bases, leaving 7 bases between the germline ends. Per germline, CDR1 SGHTA and CDR2 FQGNSA. The CDR3 loop spans 13 amino acids. The CDR3 is CASSPVTNYGYTF. CDR3 DNA: TGTGCCAGCAGCCCCGTAACTAACTATGGCTACACCTTC.

The chain joins TRBV7-9 to TRBJ2-5; 8 nucleotides agree with TRBD2. Germline V CDR1 and CDR2: SEHNR, FQNEAQ (reference sequence). The CDR3 length is 16 residues. Trimming removed 3 bases from V and 4 bases from J; junction bases left unmatched: 10. The CDR3: CASSLRTAGEGETQYF. CDR3 nucleotide sequence: TGTGCCAGCAGCTTGAGAACAGCGGGAGAAGGAGAGACCCAGTACTTC.

The V and J genes are TRBV19 and TRBJ1-2; 7 positions agree with TRBD1. This CDR3 is built from 17 residues. CDR1 and CDR2 from the germline V gene are LNHDA and SQIVND (reference sequence). V was pared by 5 bases and J by 8 bases, with 20 bases of the junction left unmatched. The CDR3 nucleotides are TGTGCCAGTAGTCCCCAGACAGGGCGCTCGCCGGGTCGGGGCTACACCTTC. Its protein product is CASSPQTGRSPGRGYTF.

The chain links TRBV7-6 to TRBJ2-5, with 8 bases aligning to TRBD1. The CDR3 is 15 amino acids. J gave up 4 bases and V 3 bases, and 7 bases lay outside the gene matches. Germline V gene data show CDR1 as SGHVS and CDR2 as FNYEAQ. The CDR3 protein is CASSFAGGSGETQYF. In nucleotides, the CDR3 is TGTGCCAGCAGCTTTGCAGGGGGCTCAGGAGAGACCCAGTACTTC. Combining the CDR3 with reference TRBV7-6 and TRBJ2-5 gives the whole variable domain GAGVSQSPRYKVTKRGQDVALRCDPISGHVSLYWYRQALGQGPEFLTYFNYEAQQDKSGLPNDRFSAERPEGSISTLTIQRTEQRDSAMYRCASSFAGGSGETQYFGPGTRLLVL.

This chain uses TRBV11-2 with TRBJ2-3, with D tentatively TRBD2 (6 bases). Germline V CDR1 and CDR2: SGHAT, FQNNGV. The CDR3 has 15 amino acids. V lost 3 bases, J lost 1 base, and 11 bases lay in between. The CDR3 region has the DNA TGTGCCAGCAGCTTGGGAGGAGTTGGCACAGATACGCAGTATTTT. Encoded protein: CASSLGGVGTDTQYF.

The chain recombines TRBV2 with TRBJ2-1; 8 bases are a match to TRBD2. This CDR3 has 15 amino acids. From germline, CDR1 is SNHLY and CDR2 FYNNEI. V dropped 6 bases and J dropped 0; count of bases not matched to a gene: 4. The CDR3 is CASRTGTSSYNEQFF. The CDR3 region has the DNA TGTGCCAGCAGAACCGGGACTAGCTCCTACAATGAGCAGTTCTTC.

V usage is TRBV18 and J usage is TRBJ2-1; D tentatively fits TRBD1 or TRBD2 (5 bases each). Trimming removed 6 bases from V and 14 bases from J, with 17 bases in between. The germline gives CDR1 KGHSH, CDR2 LQKENI. The CDR3 sequence is 12 residues long. CDR3 DNA sequence: TGTGCCAGCTCGCCCGGGACGGAGCGTAAGTTCTTC. Protein: CASSPGTERKFF.

This chain joins TRBV13 and TRBJ2-1; D might be TRBD1 or TRBD2, each matching 5 bases. This CDR3 region has 15 residues. The V and J ends lost 5 bases and 7 bases respectively, with 18 bases between them. From germline, CDR1 is PRHDT and CDR2 FYEKMQ (reference sequence). The CDR3 region is CASSLVRGRGNEQFF. The DNA of the CDR3 is TGTGCCAGCAGCCTTGTCCGGGGCCGGGGTAATGAGCAGTTCTTC. Full variable domain (remainder filled in from reference TRBV13 and TRBJ2-1): AAGVIQSPRHLIKEKRETATLKCYPIPRHDTVYWYQQGPGQDPQFLISFYEKMQSDKGSIPDRFSAQQFSDYHSELNMSSLELGDSALYFCASSLVRGRGNEQFFGPGTRLTVL.

The chain carries TRBV27 and TRBJ2-7, with D unclear. V gave up 6 bases and J gave up 2 bases, with 8 bases separating them. The CDR3 covers 12 residues. The germline V gene encodes CDR1 MNHEY and CDR2 SMNVEV (reference sequence). The CDR3 nucleotides read TGTGCCAGCAGGGGTAACGCCTACGAGCAGTACTTC. Encoded protein: CASRGNAYEQYF.

This rearrangement joins TRBV4-3 to TRBJ2-1; 8 bases are a match to TRBD2. This CDR3 is built from 17 residues. Germline CDR1 reads LGHNA; CDR2 reads YSLEER. V shed 1 base, J shed 10 bases, and the junction held 15 bases outside the gene matches. CDR3 residues: CASSQGTPGGWRGEQFF. CDR3 sequence (DNA): TGCGCCAGCAGCCAAGGAACACCGGGGGGGTGGCGTGGAGAGCAGTTCTTC.

The genes are TRBV27 and TRBJ1-5, with a possible D match to TRBD1 (5 bases). Per the germline V gene, CDR1 is MNHEY and CDR2 is SMNVEV (reference sequence). This CDR3 has 15 amino acids. The V end lost 6 bases, the J end lost 0 bases, and 12 bases lay between the germline ends. The CDR3 sequence: CASSFGGCSNQPQHF. As DNA, the CDR3 is TGTGCCAGCAGCTTCGGGGGGTGTAGCAATCAGCCCCAGCATTTT.

This chain connects TRBV2 to TRBJ1-1; 8 bases match TRBD1. After removal of 4 bases from V and 2 bases from J, the junction contained 6 bases not matched to a gene. Looked up from germline, CDR1 is SNHLY and CDR2 is FYNNEI. This CDR3 spans 15 amino acids. CDR3 in DNA: TGTGCCAGCAGTGTTACAGGGGGAGGCAACACTGAAGCTTTCTTT. Translated: CASSVTGGGNTEAFF.

This CDR3 is CASSPRTGAGELFF. The CDR3, as DNA: TGTGCCAGCAGCCCACGGACCGGGGCCGGGGAGCTGTTTTTT. The rearrangement uses TRBV11-3 and TRBJ2-2, with D possibly TRBD2 on 5 matching bases. Germline values: CDR1 SGHNT, CDR2 YENEEA. The CDR3 has 14 amino acids. Between the trimmed V and J ends, which lost 5 bases and 6 bases, there was a span of 13 bases. The full variable domain, in which reference TRBV11-3 and TRBJ2-2 provide the parts outside the CDR3, is EAGVVQSPRYKIIEKKQPVAFWCNPISGHNTLYWYLQNLGQGPELLIRYENEEAVDDSQLPKDRFSAERLKGVDSTLKIQPAELGDSAVYLCASSPRTGAGELFFGEGSRLTVL.

This clone was recorded once. The chain joins TRBV7-9 to TRBJ2-5; D may be TRBD2 (6 bases). Germline V CDR1 and CDR2: SEHNR, FQNEAQ (reference sequence). The CDR3 extends over 15 amino acids. Trimming pared 5 bases from V and 2 bases from J, leaving 15 bases between. CDR3 coding DNA: TGTGCCAGCAGCCACCGGGGGTTGGGGCAAGAGACCCAGTACTTC. This codes for CASSHRGLGQETQYF.

With respect to this clone: Its ends do not fully match the called genes, so a read error is possible. This chain uses TRBV2 with TRBJ2-3; 8 bases fit TRBD1. The CDR3 runs 12 residues. Germline CDR1 reads SNHLY; CDR2 reads FYNNEI. The chain's CDR3 is CASRDLDRALNF. The CDR3 coding sequence is TGTGCCAGCAGGGACCTGGACAGGGCTCTAAACTTT. Full variable domain (outside the CDR3, taken from reference TRBV2 and TRBJ2-3): EPEVTQTPSHQVTQMGQEVILRCVPISNHLYFYWYRQILGQKVEFLVSFYNNEISEKSEIFDDQFSVERPDGSNFTLKIRSTKLEDSAMYFCASRDLDRALNFGPGTRLTVL.

This chain connects TRBV4-2 to TRBJ2-5; 16 bases line up with TRBD2. Trimming at V came to 0 bases and at J to 5 bases, leaving 6 bases not matched to a gene. The CDR3 is made up of 18 amino acids. The germline gives CDR1 LGHNA, CDR2 YNFKEQ. The CDR3 sequence: CASSQEGTSGGARETQYF. The CDR3 bases are TGTGCCAGCAGCCAAGAGGGGACTAGCGGGGGGGCGCGGGAGACCCAGTACTTC.